The sequence of this TCR beta chain was determined in a study of graft-versus-host responses after intestinal transplantation. On the study more broadly: Recipients had transplants, and these were multivisceral, liver-intestinal, or isolated intestinal. Recipients were all induced with anti-thymocyte globulin, then given tacrolimus and steroids for roughly three years.

This clone has just a few counts. The antigen is not known. Generated by immunoSEQ multiplex PCR, the TCRdb table keeps only in-frame clones and is missing some. There are 90,000 to 120,000 clones in the sample; roughly 87% occur only once, and less than 0.85% lies in the top ten. Study outcomes and limitations: Recipient marrow held GvH clones, some first seen in ileum or blood. Within allografts, high graft-versus-host to host-versus-graft clonal ratios were seen among patients with graft-donor T cell macrochimerism.

CDR3 length: 14 residues. Germline V lookup: CDR1 SGHRS, CDR2 YFSETQ. The V end lost 7 bases, the J end lost 4 bases, and 17 bases lay between the germline ends. The specimen comprised unstimulated CD4+ T cells sorted from spleen or lymph node cells, sampled before transplant. The chain links TRBV5-1 to TRBJ1-1, with a possible D match to TRBD1 (6 bases). The sequence was obtained from a human donor who was the organ donor for an intestinal transplant. The CDR3 protein is CASEGPGAGTEAFF. The CDR3 nucleotides are TGCGCCAGCGAAGGGCCGGGGGCGGGCACTGAAGCTTTCTTT. Looking up the rest from reference TRBV5-1 and TRBJ1-1 gives the full variable domain: KAGVTQTPRYLIKTRGQQVTLSCSPISGHRSVSWYQQTPGQGLQFLFEYFSETQRNKGNFPGRFSGRQFSNSRSEMNVSTLELGDSALYLCASEGPGAGTEAFFGQGTRLTVV.